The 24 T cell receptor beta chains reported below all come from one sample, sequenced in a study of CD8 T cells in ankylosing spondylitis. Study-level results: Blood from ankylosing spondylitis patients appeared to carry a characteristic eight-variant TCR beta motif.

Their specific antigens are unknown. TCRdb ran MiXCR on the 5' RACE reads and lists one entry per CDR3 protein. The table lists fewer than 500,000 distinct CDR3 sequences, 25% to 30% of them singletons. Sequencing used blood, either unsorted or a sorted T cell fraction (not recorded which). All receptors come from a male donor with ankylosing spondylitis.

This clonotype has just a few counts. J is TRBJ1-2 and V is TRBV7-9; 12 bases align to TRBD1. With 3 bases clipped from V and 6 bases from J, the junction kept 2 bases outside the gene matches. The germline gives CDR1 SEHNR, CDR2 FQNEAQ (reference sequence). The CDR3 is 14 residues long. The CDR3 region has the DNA TGTGCCAGCAGCTTGGGACAGGGGGCGAATGGCTACACCTTC. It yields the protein CASSLGQGANGYTF. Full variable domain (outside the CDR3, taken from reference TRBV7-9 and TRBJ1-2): DTGVSQNPRHKITKRGQNVTFRCDPISEHNRLYWYRQTLGQGPEFLTYFQNEAQLEKSRLLSDRFSAERPKGSFSTLEIQRTEQGDSAMYLCASSLGQGANGYTFGSGTRLTVV.

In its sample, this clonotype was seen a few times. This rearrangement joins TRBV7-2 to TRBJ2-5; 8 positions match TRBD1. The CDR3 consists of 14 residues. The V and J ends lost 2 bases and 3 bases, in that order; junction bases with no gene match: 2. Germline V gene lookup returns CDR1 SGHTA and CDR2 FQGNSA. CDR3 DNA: TGTGCCAGCAGCTTATCGACAGGGGAAGAGACCCAGTACTTC. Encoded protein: CASSLSTGEETQYF.

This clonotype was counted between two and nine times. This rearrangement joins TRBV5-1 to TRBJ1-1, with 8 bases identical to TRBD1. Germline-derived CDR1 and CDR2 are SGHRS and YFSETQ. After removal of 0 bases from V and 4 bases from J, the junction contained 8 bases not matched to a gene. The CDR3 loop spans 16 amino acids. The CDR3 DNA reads TGCGCCAGCAGCTTGGGGGCAGGGGGCGAAAGCACTGAAGCTTTCTTT. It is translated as CASSLGAGGESTEAFF.

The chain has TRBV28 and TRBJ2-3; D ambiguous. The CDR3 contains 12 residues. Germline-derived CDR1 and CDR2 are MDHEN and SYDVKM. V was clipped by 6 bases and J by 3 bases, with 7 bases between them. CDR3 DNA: TGTGCCAGCAGGTCGAGGACAGATACGCAGTATTTT. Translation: CASRSRTDTQYF.

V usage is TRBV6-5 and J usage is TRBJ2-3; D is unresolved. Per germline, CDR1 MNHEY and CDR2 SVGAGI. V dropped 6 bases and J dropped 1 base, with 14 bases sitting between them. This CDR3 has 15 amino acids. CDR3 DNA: TGTGCCAGCAGCTACACGTGGGCGCGCACAGATACGCAGTATTTT. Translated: CASSYTWARTDTQYF.

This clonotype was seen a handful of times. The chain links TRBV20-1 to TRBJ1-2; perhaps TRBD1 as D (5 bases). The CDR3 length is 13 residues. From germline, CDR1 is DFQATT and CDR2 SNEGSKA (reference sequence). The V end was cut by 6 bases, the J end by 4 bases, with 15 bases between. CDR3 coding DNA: TGCAGTGCAAAACAGGAGCGTGGCTATGGCTACACCTTC. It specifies CSAKQERGYGYTF.

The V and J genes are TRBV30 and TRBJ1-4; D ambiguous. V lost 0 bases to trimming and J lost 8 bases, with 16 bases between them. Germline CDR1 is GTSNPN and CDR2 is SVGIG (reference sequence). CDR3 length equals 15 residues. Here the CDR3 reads CAWSVTGIFGEKLFF. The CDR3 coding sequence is TGTGCCTGGAGTGTTACTGGCATTTTTGGGGAAAAACTGTTTTTT.

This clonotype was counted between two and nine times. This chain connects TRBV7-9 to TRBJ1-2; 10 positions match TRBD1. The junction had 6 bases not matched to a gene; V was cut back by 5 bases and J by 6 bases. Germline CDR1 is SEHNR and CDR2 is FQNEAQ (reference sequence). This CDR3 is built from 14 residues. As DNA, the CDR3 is TGTGCCAGCAGCAGACAGGGGGCTGGGCATGGCTACACCTTC. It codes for CASSRQGAGHGYTF.

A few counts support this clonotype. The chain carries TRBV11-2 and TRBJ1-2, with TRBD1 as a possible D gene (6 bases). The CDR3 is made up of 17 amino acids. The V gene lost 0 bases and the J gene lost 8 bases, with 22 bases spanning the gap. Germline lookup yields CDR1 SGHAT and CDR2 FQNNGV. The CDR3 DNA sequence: TGTGCCAGCAGCTTAGACTTCCGTATGGAGGGACAAGGAGGCTACACCTTC. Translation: CASSLDFRMEGQGGYTF.

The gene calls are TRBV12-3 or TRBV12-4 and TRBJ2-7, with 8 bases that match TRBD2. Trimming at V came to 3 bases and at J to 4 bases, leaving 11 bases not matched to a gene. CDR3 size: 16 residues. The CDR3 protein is CASSFRTSLMGYEQYF. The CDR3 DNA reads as TGTGCCAGCAGTTTTCGGACTAGCTTAATGGGGTACGAGCAGTACTTC.

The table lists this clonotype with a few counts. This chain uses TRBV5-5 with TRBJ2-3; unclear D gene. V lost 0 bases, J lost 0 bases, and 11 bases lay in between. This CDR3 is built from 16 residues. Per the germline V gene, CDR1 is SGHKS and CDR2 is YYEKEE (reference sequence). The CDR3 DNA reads TGTGCCAGCAGCTTGGTGGGCACTCCGAGCACAGATACGCAGTATTTT. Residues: CASSLVGTPSTDTQYF.

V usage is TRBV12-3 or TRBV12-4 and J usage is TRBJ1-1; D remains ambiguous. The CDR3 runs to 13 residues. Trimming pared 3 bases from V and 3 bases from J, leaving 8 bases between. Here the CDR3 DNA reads TGTGCCAGCAGTTTGAGTAAGGACACTGAAGCTTTCTTT. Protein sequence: CASSLSKDTEAFF.

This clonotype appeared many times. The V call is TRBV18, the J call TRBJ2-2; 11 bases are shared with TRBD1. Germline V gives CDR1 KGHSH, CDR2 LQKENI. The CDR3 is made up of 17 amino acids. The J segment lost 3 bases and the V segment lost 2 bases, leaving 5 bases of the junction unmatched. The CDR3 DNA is TGTGCCAGCTCACCAGGGACAGGGGGAACGGACACCGGGGAGCTGTTTTTT. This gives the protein CASSPGTGGTDTGELFF.

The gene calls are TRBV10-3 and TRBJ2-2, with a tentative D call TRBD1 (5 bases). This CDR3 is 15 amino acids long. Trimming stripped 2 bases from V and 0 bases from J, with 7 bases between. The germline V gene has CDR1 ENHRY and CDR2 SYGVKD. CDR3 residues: CAISEGQPNTGELFF. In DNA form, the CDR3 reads TGTGCCATCAGTGAGGGACAACCGAACACCGGGGAGCTGTTTTTT.

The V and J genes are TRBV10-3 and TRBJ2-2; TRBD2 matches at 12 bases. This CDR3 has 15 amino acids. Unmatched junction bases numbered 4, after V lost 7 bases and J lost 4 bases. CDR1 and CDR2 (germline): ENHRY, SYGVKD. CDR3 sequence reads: CAITGTSGPTGELFF. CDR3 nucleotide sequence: TGTGCCATCACCGGGACTAGCGGGCCCACCGGGGAGCTGTTTTTT.

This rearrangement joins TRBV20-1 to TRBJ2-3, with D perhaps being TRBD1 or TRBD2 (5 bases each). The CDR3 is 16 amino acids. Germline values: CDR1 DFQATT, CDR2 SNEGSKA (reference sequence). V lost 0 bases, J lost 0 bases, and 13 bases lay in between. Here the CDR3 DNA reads TGCAGTGCTAGAGATTTGGGGACCGCTAGCACAGATACGCAGTATTTT. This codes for CSARDLGTASTDTQYF.

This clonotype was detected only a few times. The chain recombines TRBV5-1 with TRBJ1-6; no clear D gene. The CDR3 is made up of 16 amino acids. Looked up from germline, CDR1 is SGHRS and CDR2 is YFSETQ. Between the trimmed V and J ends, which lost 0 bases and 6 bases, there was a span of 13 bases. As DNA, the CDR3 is TGCGCCAGCAGCTTGGAGGCATCTGGGAGTAATTCACCCCTCCACTTT. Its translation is CASSLEASGSNSPLHF.

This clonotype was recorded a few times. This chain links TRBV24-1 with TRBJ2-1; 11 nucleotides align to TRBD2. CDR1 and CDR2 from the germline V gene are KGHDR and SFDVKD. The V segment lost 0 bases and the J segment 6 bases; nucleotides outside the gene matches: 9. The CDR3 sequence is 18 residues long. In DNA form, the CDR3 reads TGTGCCACCAGTGATTTGAGCCCGCGGACTAGCGGGTTCAATGAGCAGTTCTTC. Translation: CATSDLSPRTSGFNEQFF.

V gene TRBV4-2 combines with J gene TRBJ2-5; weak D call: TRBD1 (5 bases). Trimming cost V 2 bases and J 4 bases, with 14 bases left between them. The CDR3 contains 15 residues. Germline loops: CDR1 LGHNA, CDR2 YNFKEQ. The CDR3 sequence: CASSQNTGVGETQYF. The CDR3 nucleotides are TGTGCCAGCAGCCAAAATACAGGAGTGGGAGAGACCCAGTACTTC.

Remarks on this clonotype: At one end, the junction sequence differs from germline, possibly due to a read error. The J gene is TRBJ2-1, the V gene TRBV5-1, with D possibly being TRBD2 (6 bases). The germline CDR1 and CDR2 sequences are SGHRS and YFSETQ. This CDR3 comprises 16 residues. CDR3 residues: CACSLAGTPRVNEQFF. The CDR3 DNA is TGCGCCTGCAGCTTGGCCGGGACTCCCAGGGTCAATGAGCAGTTCTTC. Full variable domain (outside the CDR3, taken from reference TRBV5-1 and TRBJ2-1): KAGVTQTPRYLIKTRGQQVTLSCSPISGHRSVSWYQQTPGQGLQFLFEYFSETQRNKGNFPGRFSGRQFSNSRSEMNVSTLELGDSALYLCACSLAGTPRVNEQFFGPGTRLTVL.

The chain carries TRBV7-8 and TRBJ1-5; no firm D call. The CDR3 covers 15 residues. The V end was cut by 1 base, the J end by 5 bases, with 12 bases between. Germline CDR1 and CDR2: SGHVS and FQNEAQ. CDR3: CASSLEGRSYQPQHF. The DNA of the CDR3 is TGTGCCAGCAGCTTAGAGGGCAGGTCGTATCAGCCCCAGCATTTT. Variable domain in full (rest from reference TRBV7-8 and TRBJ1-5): GAGVSQSPRYKVAKRGQDVALRCDPISGHVSLFWYQQALGQGPEFLTYFQNEAQLDKSGLPSDRFFAERPEGSVSTLKIQRTQQEDSAVYLCASSLEGRSYQPQHFGDGTRLSIL.

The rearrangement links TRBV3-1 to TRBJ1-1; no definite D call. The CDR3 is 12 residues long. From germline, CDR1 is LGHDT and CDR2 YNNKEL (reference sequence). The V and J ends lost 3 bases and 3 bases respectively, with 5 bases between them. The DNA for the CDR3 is TGTGCCAGCAGCCAGAGAGACACTGAAGCTTTCTTT. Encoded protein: CASSQRDTEAFF.

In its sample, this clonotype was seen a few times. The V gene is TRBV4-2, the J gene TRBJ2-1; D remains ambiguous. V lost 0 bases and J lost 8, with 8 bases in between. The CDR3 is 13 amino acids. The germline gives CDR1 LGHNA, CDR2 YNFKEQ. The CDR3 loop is CASSQDVDHEQFF. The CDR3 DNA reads TGTGCCAGCAGCCAAGATGTGGATCATGAGCAGTTCTTC.

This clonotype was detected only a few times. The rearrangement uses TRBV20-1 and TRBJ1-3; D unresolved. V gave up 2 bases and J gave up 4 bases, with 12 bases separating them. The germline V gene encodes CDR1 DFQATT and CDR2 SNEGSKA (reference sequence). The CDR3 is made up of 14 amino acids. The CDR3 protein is CSARSAEAGNTIYF. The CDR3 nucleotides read TGCAGTGCTAGATCTGCTGAAGCGGGAAACACCATATATTTT.